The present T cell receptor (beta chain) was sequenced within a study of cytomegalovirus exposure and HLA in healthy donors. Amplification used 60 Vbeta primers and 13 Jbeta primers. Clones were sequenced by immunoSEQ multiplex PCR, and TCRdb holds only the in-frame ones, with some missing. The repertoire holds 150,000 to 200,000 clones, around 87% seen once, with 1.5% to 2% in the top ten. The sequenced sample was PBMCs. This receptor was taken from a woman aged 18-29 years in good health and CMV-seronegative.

CDR3 amino acids: CASSFGGLANYGYTF. The CDR3 nucleotides read TGTGCCAGCAGCTTTGGAGGGTTAGCTAACTATGGCTACACCTTC. The chain carries TRBV7-9 and TRBJ1-2; D remains ambiguous. The CDR3 runs 15 residues. CDR1 SEHNR and CDR2 FQNEAQ come from the germline V gene (reference sequence). Trimming left V 3 bases short and J 0 bases short, with 11 bases between.